This entry concerns a single T cell receptor beta chain. What it recognizes is unknown. The junction and the germline gene differ at one end; a read error may be behind it. Individuals with ophthalmopathy presented a Clinical Activity Score of at least 3, a NOSPECS grade of at least 4 and a duration under 3 months. This sample is part of a study of T cells in Graves' hyperthyroidism and ophthalmopathy. About the study: Before treatment of any kind, peripheral blood was taken at initial diagnosis.

Amplified TCR beta CDR3 regions came from RNA transcripts. RT-PCR in the first round (using the HTBI primer set) targeted the TCR CDR3. TCRdb analysed the multiplex PCR reads with MiXCR anew, one entry per CDR3 protein. The table lists approximately 690,000 distinct CDR3 sequences, around 13% of them singletons. CDR1 MDHEN and CDR2 SYDVKM come from the germline V gene. CDR3 length: 19 residues. Findings and limits, study-wide: Expanded thyroid clonotypes (above 0.001) were mostly also found in blood.

Source material: blood. The rearrangement links TRBV28 to TRBJ2-7; 11 nucleotides agree with TRBD2. The TCR sequence derives from a woman in her forties or fifties with Graves' ophthalmopathy. CDR3 coding DNA: TGTACCAGAGCCTATTCCCGGGACACAACTAGCGGGGGAACCTACGAGCAGTACTTC. It yields the protein CTRAYSRDTTSGGTYEQYF.